This T cell receptor beta chain derives from a study of shared clonotypes between healthy human individuals. Only in-frame clones appear in the TCRdb table, and some are missing; sequencing was by immunoSEQ multiplex PCR. The table records millions of clones, approximately 92% of them present only once. This CDR3 region has 16 residues. The germline CDR1 and CDR2 sequences are SGHTA and FQGNSA. Trimming took off 1 base at V and 2 bases at J, with 11 bases between the two ends. The clonotype was recovered from a man aged 18 to 35 in good health. The genes are TRBV7-2 and TRBJ2-2; no definite D call. Specimen: naive CD4+ T cells sorted from blood. Subset denoted: CD45RA+ positively selected. In nucleotides, the CDR3 is TGTGCCAGCAGCTTAGTGTCAGGTTTTAACACCGGGGAGCTGTTTTTT. The encoded protein is CASSLVSGFNTGELFF.